A single sample is the source of the 2 T cell receptor beta chains below, sequenced in a study of Graves' ophthalmopathy and Graves' hyperthyroidism. Scientists amplified the TCR beta CDR3 regions from RNA transcripts. HTBI primers were used in a first-round RT-PCR, which preceded a second-round multiplex PCR. TCRdb re-analysed the multiplex PCR reads in MiXCR, keeping a single row per CDR3 protein. The repertoire holds some 390,000 distinct CDR3 sequences, approximately 16% seen once, with 1.5% to 2% in the top ten. Sample: peripheral blood. These receptors all stem from a woman aged 18-35 years with Graves' ophthalmopathy.

There are many counts of this clonotype. The V gene is TRBV15, the J gene TRBJ1-5; D uncertain. Germline V gives CDR1 LNHNV, CDR2 YYDKDF (reference sequence). This CDR3 spans 12 amino acids. The V gene lost 5 bases and the J gene lost 4 bases, with 6 bases spanning the gap. CDR3 amino acids: CATSQENQPQHF. The CDR3 region has the DNA TGTGCCACCAGCCAAGAGAATCAGCCCCAGCATTTT.

Many counts were recorded for this clonotype. The chain has TRBV6-2 or TRBV6-3 and TRBJ1-1; tentatively, D is TRBD1 (6 bases). CDR3 size: 13 residues. Germline assignment: CDR1 MNHEY and CDR2 SVGEGT. V was trimmed by 0 bases and J by 11 bases, leaving 13 bases between them. CDR3 nucleotide sequence: TGTGCCAGCAGTTACTCGGGCAACAGGGCCGCTTTCTTT. Translation: CASSYSGNRAAFF.